The 32 T cell receptor beta chains reported below all come from one sample, sequenced in a study of T cells after yellow fever vaccination. A single record per CDR3 protein comes from TCRdb applying MiXCR to the 5' RACE reads. The table records fewer than 400,000 distinct CDR3 sequences, 6% to 8% of them present only once. The material sequenced was PBMCs, taken 5 days after the yellow fever booster vaccination. These receptors were taken from a young man who received the YFV17D yellow fever vaccine.

This clonotype was detected only a few times. V gene TRBV19 combines with J gene TRBJ2-1; possibly TRBD2 for D (6 bases). Germline V gene lookup returns CDR1 LNHDA and CDR2 SQIVND (reference sequence). Trimming removed 1 base from V and 5 bases from J, with 6 bases in between. This CDR3 spans 13 amino acids. CDR3 in amino acids: CASSIAGDNEQFF. For the CDR3, the DNA is TGTGCCAGTAGTATAGCGGGGGACAATGAGCAGTTCTTC. Using reference TRBV19 and TRBJ2-1 for the parts outside the CDR3, the full variable domain is DGGITQSPKYLFRKEGQNVTLSCEQNLNHDAMYWYRQDPGQGLRLIYYSQIVNDFQKGDIAEGYSVSREKKESFPLTVTSAQKNPTAFYLCASSIAGDNEQFFGPGTRLTVL.

At least ten counts were recorded for this clonotype. The gene calls are TRBV14 and TRBJ2-1; TRBD2 matches at 7 bases. CDR1 SGHDN and CDR2 FVKESK come from the germline V gene. The CDR3 runs 17 residues. V trimming: 1 base; J trimming: 0 bases; junction bases outside the gene matches: 6. The CDR3 region has the DNA TGTGCCAGCAGCCAAGGGAGAGGCGGGAGCTCCTACAATGAGCAGTTCTTC. Translation: CASSQGRGGSSYNEQFF.

The chain links TRBV11-2 to TRBJ2-7; D uncertain. The CDR3 is 14 amino acids. Germline V gene sequence: CDR1 SGHAT, CDR2 FQNNGV. V was shortened by 0 bases and J by 0 bases, with 6 bases between the two germline ends. CDR3 coding DNA: TGTGCCAGCAGCTTAGATCTGGCCTCCTACGAGCAGTACTTC. This sequence encodes CASSLDLASYEQYF.

The table lists this clonotype with a count of one. The junction does not match germline at one end; this may be a read error. The chain uses TRBV20-1 and TRBJ2-7; 7 bases are shared with TRBD2. Germline V gives CDR1 DFQATT, CDR2 SNEGSKA (reference sequence). The CDR3 is made up of 15 amino acids. Written as DNA, the CDR3 is TGCTGTGCTAGCCTCCTGACTAGCAGATTATACGAGCAGTACTTC. Translation: CCASLLTSRLYEQYF.

This clonotype was recorded at least ten times. This chain joins TRBV29-1 and TRBJ2-2; D remains unclear. CDR3 length: 12 residues. From germline, CDR1 is SQVTM and CDR2 ANQGSEA. Trimming stripped 7 bases from V and 1 base from J, with 7 bases between. CDR3 in amino acids: CSGTENTGELFF. Written as DNA, the CDR3 is TGCAGCGGAACAGAGAACACCGGGGAGCTGTTTTTT.

V usage is TRBV30 and J usage is TRBJ2-6, with D possibly matching TRBD1 (6 bases). This CDR3 comprises 21 residues. V was pared by 0 bases and J by 0 bases, with 24 bases between. Germline V CDR1 and CDR2: GTSNPN, SVGIG (reference sequence). As DNA, the CDR3 is TGTGCCTGGAGTGTATTTTTGGGATTCGCAGGGGCCCACTCTGGGGCCAACGTCCTGACTTTC. Translation: CAWSVFLGFAGAHSGANVLTF.

This clonotype was seen many times. The chain combines TRBV4-3 with TRBJ1-2; D gene ambiguous. The CDR3 loop spans 14 amino acids. The germline V gene encodes CDR1 LGHNA and CDR2 YSLEER. Trimming removed 1 base at V and 4 bases at J, with 10 bases between. The CDR3 DNA reads as TGCGCCAGCAGCCAAGGGGCGGATGGCTATGGCTACACCTTC. Residues: CASSQGADGYGYTF.

The chain is built from TRBV25-1 and TRBJ2-5, with D possibly called TRBD1 or TRBD2 (5 bases each). Germline CDR1 and CDR2: MGHDK and SYGVNS. This CDR3 spans 16 amino acids. V gave up 3 bases and J gave up 4 bases, with 18 bases separating them. The CDR3 protein is CASSDPAGTSRETQYF. The CDR3 coding sequence is TGTGCCAGCAGTGACCCCGCCGGGACCAGCCGAGAGACCCAGTACTTC.

This clonotype has a count of ten or more. This chain links TRBV7-2 with TRBJ1-5; D is unclear. Between the trimmed V and J ends, which lost 5 bases and 0 bases, there was a span of 11 bases. Germline V lookup: CDR1 SGHTA, CDR2 FQGNSA. This CDR3 has 15 residues. CDR3 sequence (DNA): TGTGCCAGCAGCCGCGATTATTATAGCAATCAGCCCCAGCATTTT. Translated, it gives CASSRDYYSNQPQHF.

This clonotype was observed a few times. The V call is TRBV4-1, the J call TRBJ2-5; a weak D match, TRBD1 (7 bases). The germline V and J ends were trimmed by 0 bases and 4 bases, with 12 bases remaining between them. The CDR3 covers 15 residues. Per the germline V gene, CDR1 is MGHRA and CDR2 is YSYEKL. The CDR3 DNA reads TGCGCCAGCAGCCAAGAGACAGGGCGGGGAGAGACCCAGTACTTC. Translated, it gives CASSQETGRGETQYF.

V and J are TRBV9 and TRBJ2-1; 11 bases line up with TRBD2. The CDR3 spans 18 residues. Germline CDR1 and CDR2: SGDLS and YYNGEE. The V segment lost 0 bases and the J segment 6 bases; nucleotides outside the gene matches: 11. The CDR3 nucleotides are TGTGCCAGCAGCGTAGAACTAGCGGGAGCGGTCCCGCTCAATGAGCAGTTCTTC. Protein product: CASSVELAGAVPLNEQFF.

There are a few counts of this clonotype. The gene calls are TRBV3-1 and TRBJ1-2; D is undetermined. This CDR3 contains 16 residues. The germline V gene has CDR1 LGHDT and CDR2 YNNKEL (reference sequence). V lost 0 bases and J 4 bases, leaving 15 bases between the germline ends. The CDR3 bases are TGTGCCAGCAGCCAAGATTCACCGTTGAACCTCTATGGCTACACCTTC. It encodes CASSQDSPLNLYGYTF.

This clonotype was counted many times. The chain recombines TRBV18 with TRBJ1-1; D is undetermined. With 3 bases removed from V and 5 bases from J, the gap between germline ends came to 13 bases. This CDR3 comprises 14 residues. Looked up from germline, CDR1 is KGHSH and CDR2 is LQKENI. The DNA for the CDR3 is TGTGCCAGCTCACCCGAGGTTTCGAGAACTGAAGCTTTCTTT. The encoded protein is CASSPEVSRTEAFF.

CDR3 DNA: TGCGCCAGCAACGATGTCAGAGGAGAGACCCAGTACTTC. Translating it yields CASNDVRGETQYF. The chain recombines TRBV5-1 with TRBJ2-5; D gene ambiguous. Deletions cut 6 bases from V and 4 bases from J, with 13 bases between. CDR3 length equals 13 residues. Germline V CDR1 and CDR2: SGHRS, YFSETQ.

This clonotype was seen more than once but under ten times. The chain recombines TRBV30 with TRBJ2-3; no definite D call. Trimming pared 0 bases from V and 4 bases from J, leaving 5 bases between. Germline CDR1 is GTSNPN and CDR2 is SVGIG (reference sequence). The CDR3 is 12 residues long. The CDR3 loop is CAWSVLADTQYF. CDR3 nucleotides: TGTGCCTGGAGTGTACTCGCAGATACGCAGTATTTT. The whole variable domain, filled in from reference TRBV30 and TRBJ2-3, reads SQTIHQWPATLVQPVGSPLSLECTVEGTSNPNLYWYRQAAGRGLQLLFYSVGIGQISSEVPQNLSASRPQDRQFILSSKKLLLSDSGFYLCAWSVLADTQYFGPGTRLTVL.

The chain links TRBV20-1 to TRBJ2-7; TRBD2 aligns across 13 bases. Germline V gene data show CDR1 as DFQATT and CDR2 as SNEGSKA (reference sequence). This CDR3 region has 14 residues. Losses at the gene ends were 3 bases for V and 6 bases for J; bases not matched to a gene: 5. The CDR3 nucleotides are TGCAGTGCTAGTCGACTAGCGGGAGGAAGCGAGCAGTACTTC. Its protein product is CSASRLAGGSEQYF.

The rearrangement uses TRBV3-1 and TRBJ2-3, with D perhaps TRBD1 (5 bases). The germline V gene has CDR1 LGHDT and CDR2 YNNKEL (reference sequence). V was pared by 6 bases and J by 2 bases, with 12 bases between. The CDR3 is 14 residues long. The CDR3 region has the DNA TGTGCCAGCAGTCGACGACAGAACACAGATACGCAGTATTTT. Protein: CASSRRQNTDTQYF.

This clonotype was seen only a few times. The chain combines TRBV7-2 with TRBJ2-1; 8 positions agree with TRBD2. The CDR3 consists of 15 residues. V lost 5 bases to trimming and J lost 9 bases; unmatched junction nucleotides: 12. Germline CDR1 SGHTA, CDR2 FQGNSA. DNA of the CDR3: TGTGCCAGCAGCCCCCCGGCCTCGGGAGGGCGTGAGCAGTTCTTC. Residues: CASSPPASGGREQFF. The whole variable domain, remainder taken from reference TRBV7-2 and TRBJ2-1, is GAGVSQSPSNKVTEKGKDVELRCDPISGHTALYWYRQSLGQGLEFLIYFQGNSAPDKSGLPSDRFSAERTGGSVSTLTIQRTQQEDSAVYLCASSPPASGGREQFFGPGTRLTVL.

The sample holds a few counts of this clonotype. V usage is TRBV7-2 and J usage is TRBJ2-3; D is perhaps TRBD2 (6 bases). CDR3 size: 14 residues. Germline V gene data show CDR1 as SGHTA and CDR2 as FQGNSA. Between the trimmed V and J ends, which lost 3 bases and 4 bases, there was a span of 11 bases. In DNA, the CDR3 is TGTGCCAGCAGCTTCCGCGGGATCGCAGATACGCAGTATTTT. Translating it yields CASSFRGIADTQYF.

This clonotype was detected only a few times. The chain recombines TRBV29-1 with TRBJ2-7, with TRBD2 matching over 11 bases. Germline trimming cut 3 bases from V and 1 base from J; bases unmatched to any gene: 5. CDR1 is SQVTM and CDR2 is ANQGSEA in the germline V gene. The CDR3 sequence is 15 residues long. CDR3 in DNA: TGCAGCGTTGAGGTGACTAGCGGGATTTCCTACGAGCAGTACTTC. Amino acids: CSVEVTSGISYEQYF.

The rearrangement uses TRBV19 and TRBJ1-5; 7 bases are a match to TRBD1. The germline CDR1 and CDR2 sequences are LNHDA and SQIVND (reference sequence). V lost 6 bases, J lost 6 bases, and 11 bases stayed unmatched. The CDR3 loop spans 15 amino acids. CDR3 region: CASRRDRVTGQPQHF. CDR3 bases: TGTGCCAGTAGACGCGACAGGGTTACGGGTCAGCCCCAGCATTTT.

The chain uses TRBV5-5 and TRBJ1-4; D unresolved. Trimming pared 4 bases from V and 4 bases from J, leaving 8 bases between. Germline CDR1 SGHKS, CDR2 YYEKEE (reference sequence). The CDR3 loop spans 13 amino acids. The CDR3 sequence: CASSRDVNEKLFF. DNA of the CDR3: TGTGCCAGCAGCAGAGATGTTAATGAAAAACTGTTTTTT.

This chain joins TRBV4-2 and TRBJ1-3, with D unclear. The germline V gene has CDR1 LGHNA and CDR2 YNFKEQ. The CDR3 has 16 residues. Trimming removed 4 bases at V and 0 bases at J, with 13 bases between. CDR3 sequence reads: CASSPESRSSGNTIYF. DNA for the CDR3: TGTGCCAGCAGCCCGGAGAGCCGGAGCTCTGGAAACACCATATATTTT.

At least ten counts were recorded for this clonotype. The chain is built from TRBV7-9 and TRBJ2-7; 7 bases agree with TRBD2. This CDR3 has 14 residues. Trimming removed 2 bases from V and 2 bases from J; junction bases left unmatched: 3. Germline V gene lookup returns CDR1 SEHNR and CDR2 FQNEAQ (reference sequence). CDR3 DNA: TGTGCCAGCAGCTTAAGCGGGGACCCCTACGAGCAGTACTTC. Protein sequence: CASSLSGDPYEQYF.

For the CDR3, the DNA is TGCAGTGGGACAGGGGACGATAATTCACCCCTCCACTTT. Its protein is CSGTGDDNSPLHF. The chain employs TRBV20-1 and TRBJ1-6; 9 nucleotides agree with TRBD1. From germline, CDR1 is DFQATT and CDR2 SNEGSKA (reference sequence). CDR3 size: 13 residues. J was trimmed by 5 bases and V by 7 bases; bases with no gene match: 3.

At least ten counts were recorded for this clonotype. The rearrangement uses TRBV7-9 and TRBJ1-1; no reliable D call. There are 15 residues in the CDR3. Trimming left V 2 bases short and J 6 bases short, with 16 bases between. Germline CDR1 and CDR2: SEHNR and FQNEAQ (reference sequence). The CDR3 bases are TGTGCCAGCAGCTTAAGGCCTGCAGGAAGCCCTGAAGCTTTCTTT. Translation: CASSLRPAGSPEAFF. Filled out from reference TRBV7-9 and TRBJ1-1, the complete variable domain reads DTGVSQNPRHKITKRGQNVTFRCDPISEHNRLYWYRQTLGQGPEFLTYFQNEAQLEKSRLLSDRFSAERPKGSFSTLEIQRTEQGDSAMYLCASSLRPAGSPEAFFGQGTRLTVV.

This clonotype was seen repeatedly, ten times or more. This chain links TRBV29-1 with TRBJ2-7; perhaps TRBD2 as D (5 bases). V was shortened by 3 bases and J by 1 base, with 7 bases between the two germline ends. The CDR3 extends over 12 amino acids. Germline CDR1 SQVTM, CDR2 ANQGSEA. CDR3 protein: CSVEGESYEQYF. The DNA for the CDR3 is TGCAGCGTTGAGGGAGAGTCCTACGAGCAGTACTTC.

This clonotype has more than one count but fewer than ten. The chain uses TRBV10-3 and TRBJ1-4; 11 bases fit TRBD1. Germline-derived CDR1 and CDR2 are ENHRY and SYGVKD. The CDR3 loop spans 14 amino acids. V trimming: 2 bases; J trimming: 11 bases; junction bases outside the gene matches: 4. The CDR3 is CAISEGQGARKLFF. CDR3 bases: TGTGCCATCAGTGAGGGACAGGGGGCGCGGAAACTGTTTTTT.

This clonotype was picked up a small number of times. The CDR3 reads CASSPMGRSYNEQFF. CDR3 in DNA: TGTGCCAGCAGCCCGATGGGCCGCTCCTACAATGAGCAGTTCTTC. The chain uses TRBV7-9 and TRBJ2-1; D not certain. Germline CDR1 is SEHNR and CDR2 is FQNEAQ (reference sequence). The length of the CDR3 is 15 residues. V was clipped by 5 bases and J by 0 bases, with 11 bases between them.

The chain uses TRBV5-4 and TRBJ1-2; D unresolved. The length of the CDR3 is 14 residues. Trimming stripped 3 bases from V and 6 bases from J, with 15 bases between. Germline V CDR1 and CDR2: SGHNT, YYREEE (reference sequence). Written as DNA, the CDR3 is TGTGCCAGCAGCTCCGAGACCTCGGCAAATGGCTACACCTTC. Its protein product is CASSSETSANGYTF. The whole variable domain, filled in from reference TRBV5-4 and TRBJ1-2, reads ETGVTQSPTHLIKTRGQQVTLRCSSQSGHNTVSWYQQALGQGPQFIFQYYREEENGRGNFPPRFSGLQFPNYSSELNVNALELDDSALYLCASSSETSANGYTFGSGTRLTVV.

Only a few counts were recorded for this clonotype. The chain joins TRBV4-3 to TRBJ2-3; TRBD2 matches 8 bases. Per the germline V gene, CDR1 is LGHNA and CDR2 is YSLEER. The ends lost 0 bases at V and 8 bases at J; junction bases unmatched: 10. The CDR3 totals 16 residues. Here the CDR3 DNA reads TGCGCCAGCAGCCAAGAGGCACTAGCGGTAGGGGGTACGCAGTATTTT. Translation gives CASSQEALAVGGTQYF.

This clonotype was seen only a few times. The V gene is TRBV28, the J gene TRBJ1-2; D call uncertain. The CDR3 has 12 amino acids. The ends were cut back, 2 bases at V and 5 bases at J, with 6 bases in the middle. Per the germline V gene, CDR1 is MDHEN and CDR2 is SYDVKM. The CDR3 loop is CASSLQPYGYTF. The DNA of the CDR3 is TGTGCCAGCAGTTTACAGCCTTATGGCTACACCTTC.